One T cell receptor beta chain is described in this entry. Authors' processing steps: Amplification of reference gene primers provided the estimated nucleated cell counts. Generated by immunoSEQ multiplex PCR, the TCRdb table keeps only in-frame clones and is missing some. The V and J calls and clone size were taken over from that table, and D and trimming were inferred from the DNA. This sample has about 360,000 clones, with about 86% found just once. The source of the sample is a study of blood T cell repertoires in COVID-19. Germline V gene lookup returns CDR1 MDHEN and CDR2 SYDVKM. The CDR3 length is 15 residues. Trimming left V 6 bases short and J 3 bases short, with 14 bases between.

The V and J genes are TRBV28 and TRBJ2-2; the D gene is possibly TRBD2 (6 bases). The sequenced material came from peripheral blood. The sequence came from a man aged 30 to 45 with active or convalescent COVID-19. The CDR3 DNA sequence: TGTGCCAGCAGGGGCGTGGGGGACTACACCGGGGAGCTGTTTTTT. It is translated as CASRGVGDYTGELFF.